This paragraph reports one T cell receptor (beta chain). This sample was included in a study of blood T cell repertoires in COVID-19. The overall study: COVID-19 samples, acute and convalescent, were from the United States, Italy and Spain. Nucleic acid was either cDNA or gDNA, and it came from T cells, B-cell-depleted T cells, or PBMCs.

TCRdb's table, derived via immunoSEQ multiplex PCR, lists solely in-frame clones and lacks some. The table shows over 200,000 clones, with 70% to 90% occurring only once. The germline V gene encodes CDR1 LNHDA and CDR2 SQIVND (reference sequence). Deletions cut 6 bases from V and 7 bases from J, with 21 bases between. CDR3 length equals 15 residues. Material: PBMCs or T cells enriched from blood (not recorded which). This chain joins TRBV19 and TRBJ1-1; possibly TRBD1 for D (6 bases). This receptor was identified in a man between 25 and 39 years old who had recovered from COVID-19. CDR3 in amino acids: CASSPGTAGQIEAFF. CDR3 in DNA: TGTGCCAGTAGCCCGGGGACGGCCGGACAGATTGAAGCTTTCTTT.